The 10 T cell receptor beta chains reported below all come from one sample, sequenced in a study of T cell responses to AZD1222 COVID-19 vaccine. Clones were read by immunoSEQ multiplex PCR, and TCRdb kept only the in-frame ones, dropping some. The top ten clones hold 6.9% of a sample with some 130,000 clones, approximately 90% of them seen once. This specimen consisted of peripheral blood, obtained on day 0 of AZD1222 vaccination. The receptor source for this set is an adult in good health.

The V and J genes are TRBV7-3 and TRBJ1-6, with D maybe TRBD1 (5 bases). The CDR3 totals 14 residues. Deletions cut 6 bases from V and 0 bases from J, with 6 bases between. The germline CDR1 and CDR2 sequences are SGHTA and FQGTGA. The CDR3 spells CASRDNSYNSPLHF. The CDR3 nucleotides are TGTGCCAGCAGGGACAACTCCTATAATTCACCCCTCCACTTT. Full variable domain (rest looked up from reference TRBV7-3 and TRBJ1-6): GAGVSQTPSNKVTEKGKYVELRCDPISGHTALYWYRQSLGQGPEFLIYFQGTGAADDSGLPNDRFFAVRPEGSVSTLKIQRTERGDSAVYLCASRDNSYNSPLHFGNGTRLTVT.

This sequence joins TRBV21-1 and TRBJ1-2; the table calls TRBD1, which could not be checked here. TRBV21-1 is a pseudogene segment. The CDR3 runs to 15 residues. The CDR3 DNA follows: TGTGCCAGCAGCAAAGGGGGACAGAAGTTTAATGGCTACACCTTC. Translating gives CASSKGGQKFNGYTF.

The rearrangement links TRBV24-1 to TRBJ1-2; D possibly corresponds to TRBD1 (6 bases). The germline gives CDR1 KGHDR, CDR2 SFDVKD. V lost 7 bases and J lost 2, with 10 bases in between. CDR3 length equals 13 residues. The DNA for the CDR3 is TGTGCCACCAGGGAGGGGGACAACTATGGCTACACCTTC. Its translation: CATREGDNYGYTF.

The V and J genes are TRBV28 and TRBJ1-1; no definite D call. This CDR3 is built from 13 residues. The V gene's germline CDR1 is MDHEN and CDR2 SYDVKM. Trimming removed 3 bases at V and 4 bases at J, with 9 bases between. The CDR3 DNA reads TGTGCCAGCAGTTTGGTCACTGCCACTGAAGCTTTCTTT. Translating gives CASSLVTATEAFF.

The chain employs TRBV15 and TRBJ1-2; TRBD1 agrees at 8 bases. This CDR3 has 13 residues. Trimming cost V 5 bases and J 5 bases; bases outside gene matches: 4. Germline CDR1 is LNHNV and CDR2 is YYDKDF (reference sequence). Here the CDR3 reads CATSGQGSYGYTF. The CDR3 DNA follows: TGTGCCACCAGCGGACAGGGCTCTTATGGCTACACCTTC.

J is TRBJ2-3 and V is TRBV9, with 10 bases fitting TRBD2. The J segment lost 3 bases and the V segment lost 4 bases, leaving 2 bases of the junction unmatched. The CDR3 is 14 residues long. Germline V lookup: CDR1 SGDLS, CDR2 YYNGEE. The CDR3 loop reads CASSTSGVTDTQYF. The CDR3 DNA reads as TGTGCCAGCAGCACTAGCGGGGTGACAGATACGCAGTATTTT. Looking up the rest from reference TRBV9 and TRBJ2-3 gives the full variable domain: DSGVTQTPKHLITATGQRVTLRCSPRSGDLSVYWYQQSLDQGLQFLIQYYNGEERAKGNILERFSAQQFPDLHSELNLSSLELGDSALYFCASSTSGVTDTQYFGPGTRLTVL.

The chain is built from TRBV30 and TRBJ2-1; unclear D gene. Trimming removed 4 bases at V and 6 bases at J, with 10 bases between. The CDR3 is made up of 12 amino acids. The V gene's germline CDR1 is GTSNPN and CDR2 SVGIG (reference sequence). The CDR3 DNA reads TGTGCCTGGATCGGTGTCGCCAATGAGCAGTTCTTC. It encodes CAWIGVANEQFF.

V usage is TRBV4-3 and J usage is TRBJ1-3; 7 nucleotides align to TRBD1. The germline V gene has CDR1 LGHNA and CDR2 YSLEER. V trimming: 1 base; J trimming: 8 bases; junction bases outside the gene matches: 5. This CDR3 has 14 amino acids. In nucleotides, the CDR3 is TGCGCCAGCAGCCAAGGACAGGGCGGAGACACCATATATTTT. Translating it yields CASSQGQGGDTIYF.

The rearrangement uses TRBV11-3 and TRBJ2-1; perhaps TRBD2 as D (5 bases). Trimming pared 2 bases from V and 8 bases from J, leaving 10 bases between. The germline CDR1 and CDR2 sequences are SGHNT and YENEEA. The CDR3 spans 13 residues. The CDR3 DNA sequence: TGTGCCAGCAGCTTACTAGCATCCGATGAGCAGTTCTTC. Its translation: CASSLLASDEQFF.

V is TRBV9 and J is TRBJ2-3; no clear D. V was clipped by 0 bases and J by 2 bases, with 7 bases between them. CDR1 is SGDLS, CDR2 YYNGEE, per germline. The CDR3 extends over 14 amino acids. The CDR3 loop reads CASSVVQNTDTQYF. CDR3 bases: TGTGCCAGCAGCGTAGTACAGAACACAGATACGCAGTATTTT. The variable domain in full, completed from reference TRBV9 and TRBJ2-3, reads DSGVTQTPKHLITATGQRVTLRCSPRSGDLSVYWYQQSLDQGLQFLIQYYNGEERAKGNILERFSAQQFPDLHSELNLSSLELGDSALYFCASSVVQNTDTQYFGPGTRLTVL.